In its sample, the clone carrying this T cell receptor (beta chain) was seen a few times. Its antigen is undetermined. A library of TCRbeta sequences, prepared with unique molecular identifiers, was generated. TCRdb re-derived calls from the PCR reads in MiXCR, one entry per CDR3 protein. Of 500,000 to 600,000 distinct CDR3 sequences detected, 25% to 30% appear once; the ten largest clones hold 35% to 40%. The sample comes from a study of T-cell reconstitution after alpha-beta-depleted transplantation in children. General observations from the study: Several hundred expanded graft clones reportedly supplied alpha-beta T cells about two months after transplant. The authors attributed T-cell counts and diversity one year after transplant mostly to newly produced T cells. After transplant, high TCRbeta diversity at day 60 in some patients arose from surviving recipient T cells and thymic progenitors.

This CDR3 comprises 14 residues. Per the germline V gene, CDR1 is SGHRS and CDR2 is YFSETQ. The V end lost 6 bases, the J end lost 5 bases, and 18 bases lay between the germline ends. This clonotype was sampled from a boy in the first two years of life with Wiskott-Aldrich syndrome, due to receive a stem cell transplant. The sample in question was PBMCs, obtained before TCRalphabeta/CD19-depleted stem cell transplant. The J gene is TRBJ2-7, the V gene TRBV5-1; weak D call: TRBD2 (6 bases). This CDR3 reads CASTGDSAAHEQYF. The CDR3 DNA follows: TGCGCCAGCACGGGGGACTCGGCCGCGCACGAGCAGTACTTC.